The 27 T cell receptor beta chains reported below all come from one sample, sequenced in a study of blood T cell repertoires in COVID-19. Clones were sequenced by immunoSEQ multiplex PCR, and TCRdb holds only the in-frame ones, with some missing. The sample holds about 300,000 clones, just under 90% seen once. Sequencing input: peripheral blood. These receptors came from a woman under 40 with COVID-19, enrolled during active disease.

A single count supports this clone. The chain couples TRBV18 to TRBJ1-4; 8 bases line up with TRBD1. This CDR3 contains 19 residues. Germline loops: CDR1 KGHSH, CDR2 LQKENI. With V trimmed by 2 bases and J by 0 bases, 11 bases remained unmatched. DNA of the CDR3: TGTGCCAGCTCACCAGGCCCGGACAGGGATACTGCAACTAATGAAAAACTGTTTTTT. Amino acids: CASSPGPDRDTATNEKLFF.

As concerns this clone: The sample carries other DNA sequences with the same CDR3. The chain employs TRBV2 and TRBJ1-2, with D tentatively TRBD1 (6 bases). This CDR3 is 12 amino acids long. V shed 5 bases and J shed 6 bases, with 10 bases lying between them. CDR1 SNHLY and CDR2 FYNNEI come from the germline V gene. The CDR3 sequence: CASSLQGNGYTF. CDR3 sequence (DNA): TGTGCCAGCAGTCTCCAGGGGAATGGCTACACCTTC.

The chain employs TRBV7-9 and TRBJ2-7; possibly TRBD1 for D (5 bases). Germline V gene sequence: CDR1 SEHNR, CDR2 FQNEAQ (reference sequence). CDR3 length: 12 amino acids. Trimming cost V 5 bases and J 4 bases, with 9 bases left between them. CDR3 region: CASSSNRYEQYF. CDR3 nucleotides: TGTGCCAGCAGCAGCAACAGGTACGAGCAGTACTTC.

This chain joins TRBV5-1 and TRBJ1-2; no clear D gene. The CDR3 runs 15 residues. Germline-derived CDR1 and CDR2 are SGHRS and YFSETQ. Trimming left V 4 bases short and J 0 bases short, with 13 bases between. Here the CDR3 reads CASSVAGSANYGYTF. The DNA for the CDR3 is TGCGCCAGCAGCGTAGCGGGCAGCGCTAACTATGGCTACACCTTC.

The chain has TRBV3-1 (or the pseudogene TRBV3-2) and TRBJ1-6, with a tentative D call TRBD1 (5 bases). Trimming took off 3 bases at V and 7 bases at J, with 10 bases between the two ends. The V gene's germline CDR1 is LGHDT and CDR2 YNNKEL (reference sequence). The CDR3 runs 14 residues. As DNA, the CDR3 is TGTGCCAGCAGCCATCCCGGGGGGAATTCACCCCTCCACTTT. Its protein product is CASSHPGGNSPLHF.

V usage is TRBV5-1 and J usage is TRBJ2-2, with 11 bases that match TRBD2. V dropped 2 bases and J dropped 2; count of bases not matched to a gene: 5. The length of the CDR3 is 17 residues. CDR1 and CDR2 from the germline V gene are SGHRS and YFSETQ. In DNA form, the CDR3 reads TGCGCCAGCAGCTTCCCGACTAGCGGGGCTAACACCGGGGAGCTGTTTTTT. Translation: CASSFPTSGANTGELFF.

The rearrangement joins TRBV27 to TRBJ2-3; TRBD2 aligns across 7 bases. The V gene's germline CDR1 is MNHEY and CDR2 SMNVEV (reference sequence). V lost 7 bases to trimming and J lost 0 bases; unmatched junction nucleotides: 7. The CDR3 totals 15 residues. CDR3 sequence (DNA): TGTGCCAGCATTAATTTAGCGGGTAGCACAGATACGCAGTATTTT. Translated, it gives CASINLAGSTDTQYF.

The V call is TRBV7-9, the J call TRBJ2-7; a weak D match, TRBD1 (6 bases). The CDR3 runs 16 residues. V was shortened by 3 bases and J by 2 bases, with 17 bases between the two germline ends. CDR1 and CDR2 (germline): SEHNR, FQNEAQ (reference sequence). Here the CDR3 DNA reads TGTGCCAGCAGCTTGAAGGGGGTTCCGGGCCCCTACGAGCAGTACTTC. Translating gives CASSLKGVPGPYEQYF.

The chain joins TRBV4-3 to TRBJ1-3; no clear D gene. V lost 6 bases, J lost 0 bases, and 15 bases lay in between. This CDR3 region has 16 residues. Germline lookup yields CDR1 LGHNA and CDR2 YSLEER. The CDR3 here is CASSESRFYSGNTIYF. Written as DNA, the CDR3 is TGCGCCAGCAGTGAGAGTCGCTTTTACTCTGGAAACACCATATATTTT.

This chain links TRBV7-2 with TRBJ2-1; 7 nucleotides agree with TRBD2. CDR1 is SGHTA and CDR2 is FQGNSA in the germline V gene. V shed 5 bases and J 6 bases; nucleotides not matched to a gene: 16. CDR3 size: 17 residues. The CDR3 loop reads CASSPLVFGGKGNEQFF. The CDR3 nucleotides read TGTGCCAGCAGCCCCCTCGTCTTCGGGGGGAAAGGCAATGAGCAGTTCTTC.

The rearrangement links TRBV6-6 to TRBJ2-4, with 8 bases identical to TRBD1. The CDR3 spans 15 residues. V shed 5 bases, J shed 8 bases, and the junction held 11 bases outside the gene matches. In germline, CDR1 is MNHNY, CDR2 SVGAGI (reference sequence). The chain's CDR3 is CASSRGTGTVDIQYF. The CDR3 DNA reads TGTGCCAGCAGTCGCGGGACAGGCACTGTGGACATTCAGTACTTC.

The CDR3 here is CASSFGGYGYTF. CDR3 in DNA: TGTGCCAGCAGCTTTGGCGGCTATGGCTACACCTTC. This chain connects TRBV7-9 to TRBJ1-2; D is ambiguous. Trimming stripped 3 bases from V and 4 bases from J, with 6 bases between. Germline V gives CDR1 SEHNR, CDR2 FQNEAQ (reference sequence). The CDR3 runs to 12 residues.

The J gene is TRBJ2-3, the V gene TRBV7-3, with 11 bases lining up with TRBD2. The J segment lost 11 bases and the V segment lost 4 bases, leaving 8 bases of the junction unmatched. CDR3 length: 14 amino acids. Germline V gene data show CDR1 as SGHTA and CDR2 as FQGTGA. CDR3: CASSSLAGEWVQYF. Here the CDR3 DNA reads TGTGCCAGCAGCTCACTAGCGGGGGAATGGGTGCAGTATTTT.

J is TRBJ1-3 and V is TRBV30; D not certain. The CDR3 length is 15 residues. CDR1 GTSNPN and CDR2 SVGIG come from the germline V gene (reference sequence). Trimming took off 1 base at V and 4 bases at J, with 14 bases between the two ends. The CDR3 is CAWSGEGSWGNTIYF. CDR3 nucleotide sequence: TGTGCCTGGAGTGGAGAGGGCAGTTGGGGAAACACCATATATTTT.

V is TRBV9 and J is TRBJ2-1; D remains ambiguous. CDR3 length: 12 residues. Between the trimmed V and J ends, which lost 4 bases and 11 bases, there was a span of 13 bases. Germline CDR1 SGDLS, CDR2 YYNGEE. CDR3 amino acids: CASSPHPPQQFF. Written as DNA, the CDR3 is TGTGCCAGCAGCCCACACCCTCCGCAGCAGTTCTTC.

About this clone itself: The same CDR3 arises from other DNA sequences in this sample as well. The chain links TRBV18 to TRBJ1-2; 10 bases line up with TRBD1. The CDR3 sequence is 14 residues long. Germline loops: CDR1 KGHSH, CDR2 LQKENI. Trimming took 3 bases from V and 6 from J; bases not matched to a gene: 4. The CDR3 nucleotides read TGTGCCAGCTCACCCCTTGGACAGGGGGATGGCTACACCTTC. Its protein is CASSPLGQGDGYTF.

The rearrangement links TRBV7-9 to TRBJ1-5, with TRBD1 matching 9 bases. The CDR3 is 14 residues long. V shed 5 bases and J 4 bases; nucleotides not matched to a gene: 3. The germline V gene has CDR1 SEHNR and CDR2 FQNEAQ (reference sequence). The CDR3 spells CASSLQGANQPQHF. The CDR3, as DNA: TGTGCCAGCAGCCTACAGGGGGCTAATCAGCCCCAGCATTTT.

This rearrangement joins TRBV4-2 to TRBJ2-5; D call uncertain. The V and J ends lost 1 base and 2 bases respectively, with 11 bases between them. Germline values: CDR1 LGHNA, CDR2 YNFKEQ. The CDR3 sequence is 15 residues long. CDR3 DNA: TGTGCCAGCAGCCAAGCCCAGGCAGGACAAGAGACCCAGTACTTC. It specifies CASSQAQAGQETQYF.

CDR3 region: CASSQEDREYTEAFF. CDR3 DNA: TGCGCCAGCAGCCAAGAAGACAGGGAGTACACTGAAGCTTTCTTT. V gene TRBV4-1 combines with J gene TRBJ1-1, with 7 bases that match TRBD1. The V segment lost 0 bases and the J segment 3 bases; nucleotides outside the gene matches: 4. The germline V gene has CDR1 MGHRA and CDR2 YSYEKL. The CDR3 sequence is 15 residues long.

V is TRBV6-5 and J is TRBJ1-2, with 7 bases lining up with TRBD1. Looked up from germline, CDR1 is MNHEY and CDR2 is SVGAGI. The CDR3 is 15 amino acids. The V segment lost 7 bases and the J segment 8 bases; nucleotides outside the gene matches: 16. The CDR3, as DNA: TGTGCCAGCACCCAAACAGGGGCCCTCTGGAGCGGCTACACCTTC. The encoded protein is CASTQTGALWSGYTF.

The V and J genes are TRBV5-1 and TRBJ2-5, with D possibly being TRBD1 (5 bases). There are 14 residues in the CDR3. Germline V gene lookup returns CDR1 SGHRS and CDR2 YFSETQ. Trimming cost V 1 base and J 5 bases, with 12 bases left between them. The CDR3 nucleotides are TGCGCCAGCAGCTTGTCAGGGTATCGGGAGACCCAGTACTTC. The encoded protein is CASSLSGYRETQYF.

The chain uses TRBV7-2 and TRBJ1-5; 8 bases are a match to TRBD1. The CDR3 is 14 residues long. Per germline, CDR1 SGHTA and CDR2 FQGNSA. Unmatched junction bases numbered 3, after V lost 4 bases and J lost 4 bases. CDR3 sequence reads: CASSSTGVNQPQHF. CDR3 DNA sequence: TGTGCCAGCAGCTCGACAGGGGTTAATCAGCCCCAGCATTTT.

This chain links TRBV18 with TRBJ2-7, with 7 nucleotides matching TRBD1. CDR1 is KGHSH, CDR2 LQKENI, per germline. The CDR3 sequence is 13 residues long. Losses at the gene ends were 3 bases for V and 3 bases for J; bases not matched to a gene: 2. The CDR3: CASSPQGDYEQYV. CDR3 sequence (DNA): TGTGCCAGCTCACCCCAGGGGGACTACGAGCAGTACGTC.

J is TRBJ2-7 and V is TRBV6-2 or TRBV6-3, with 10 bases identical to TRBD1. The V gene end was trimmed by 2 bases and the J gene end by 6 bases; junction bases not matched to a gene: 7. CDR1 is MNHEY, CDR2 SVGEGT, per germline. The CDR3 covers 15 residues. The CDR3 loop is CASSYTGTGAFEQYF. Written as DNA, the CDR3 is TGTGCCAGCAGTTACACCGGGACAGGGGCTTTCGAGCAGTACTTC.

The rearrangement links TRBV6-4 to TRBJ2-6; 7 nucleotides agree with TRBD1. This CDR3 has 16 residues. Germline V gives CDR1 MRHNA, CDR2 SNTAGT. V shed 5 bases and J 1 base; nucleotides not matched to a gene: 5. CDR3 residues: CASSPGTVSGANVLTF. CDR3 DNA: TGTGCCAGCAGTCCCGGGACAGTGTCTGGGGCCAACGTCCTGACTTTC.

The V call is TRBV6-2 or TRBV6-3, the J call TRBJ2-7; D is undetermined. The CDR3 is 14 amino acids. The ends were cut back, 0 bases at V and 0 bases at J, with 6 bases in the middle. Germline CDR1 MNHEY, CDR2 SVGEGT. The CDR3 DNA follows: TGTGCCAGCAGTTACTCAATCGGCTCCTACGAGCAGTACTTC. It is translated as CASSYSIGSYEQYF.

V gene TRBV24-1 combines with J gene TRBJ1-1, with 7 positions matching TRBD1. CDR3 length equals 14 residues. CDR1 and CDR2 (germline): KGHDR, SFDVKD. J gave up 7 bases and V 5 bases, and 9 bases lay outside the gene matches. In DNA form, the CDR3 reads TGTGCCACCAGTGCCACAGGGGATGGGGATGAAGCTTTCTTT. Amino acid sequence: CATSATGDGDEAFF.